This T cell receptor (beta chain) was obtained from a study of neoadjuvant nivolumab and ipilimumab in lung cancer. Whole-study findings and limits: Only a small number of samples underwent TCR sequencing.

Germline CDR1 PRHDT, CDR2 FYEKMQ (reference sequence). The CDR3 consists of 15 residues. V gave up 2 bases and J gave up 5 bases, with 16 bases separating them. Note on this clone: Antigen unknown.

Data came from immunoSEQ multiplex PCR; TCRdb stores just in-frame clones and leaves some out. The sample has approximately 12,000 clones; around two thirds are singletons. The sequence came from an adult with non-small cell lung cancer. The material sequenced was peripheral blood, taken after neoadjuvant nivolumab, alone or with ipilimumab, at or shortly before surgery. This chain joins TRBV13 and TRBJ2-7, with D possibly TRBD1 on 5 matching bases. CDR3 region: CASSLSWQGGDEQYF. CDR3 coding DNA: TGTGCCAGCAGCTTAAGCTGGCAGGGTGGAGACGAGCAGTACTTC.